This TCR beta chain came from a study of OX40 agonist ivuxolimab in advanced cancers. Study results and caveats: Those patients achieving a partial response at 0.1-3.0 mg/kg showed among the lowest clonal expansion. Some nonresponders additionally presented with little normalized T-cell clonal expansion.

The CDR3 runs to 15 residues. Germline trimming cut 3 bases from V and 4 bases from J; bases unmatched to any gene: 9. CDR1 is SGHKS and CDR2 is YYEKEE in the germline V gene (reference sequence). A remark on this clone: Antigen unknown.

Collection of blood occurred at baseline, at cycle 4 day 1, and at cycle 7 day 1. Some clones are missing from TCRdb's copy, which holds only in-frame ones; the method was immunoSEQ multiplex PCR. The table records tens of thousands of clones, over 80% of them present only once. The chain joins TRBV5-5 to TRBJ1-2; 7 bases match TRBD1. Specimen: CD4+ or CD8+ T cells sorted from blood, collected in a trial of the OX40 agonist ivuxolimab. This clonotype was obtained from an adult with an advanced solid tumor such as melanoma, head and neck, liver or kidney cancer. CDR3 coding DNA: TGTGCCAGCAGCTCCCAACAGGGGTCTCCCTATGGCTACACCTTC. Translation: CASSSQQGSPYGYTF.